A selection of T cell receptor beta chains follows, all from one sample in a study of somatic mutations in cytotoxic T cells in rheumatoid arthritis. Method: immunoSEQ multiplex PCR; TCRdb's copy keeps in-frame clones and lacks some. The sample contains about 25,000 clones, less than 85% of which appear only once. What was sequenced was CD8+ T cells sorted from blood. The source is a woman between 18 and 29 years old in good health. Each CDR3 is given with its conserved first and last residue. The order of the fields is CDR3 DNA, CDR3 protein, V gene, J gene, D gene, clone size. D genes are given only for firm matches. Some rows have no size entry. The others give once, few or many, or a class for an expanded clone.

TGCGCCAGCAGCCAAGTTGCGCTAGCCTACAATGAGCAGTTCTTC	CASSQVALAYNEQFF	TRBV4-1	TRBJ2-1	NA	NA
TGTGCCAGCAGCTTCCTACCGGGGATCACAGATACGCAGTATTTT	CASSFLPGITDTQYF	TRBV7-9	TRBJ2-3	NA	NA
TGTGCCAGCAGCTTAGTCGCGGGCTCCTACGAGCAGTACTTC	CASSLVAGSYEQYF	TRBV7-9	TRBJ2-7	NA	NA
TGTGCCAGCAACCCTCACGGGGAACCCTACGAGCAGTACTTC	CASNPHGEPYEQYF	TRBV21-1	TRBJ2-7	NA	medium-sized
TGTGCCAGCAGCAGAGCGGAGTCGAGCACAGATACGCAGTATTTT	CASSRAESSTDTQYF	TRBV28	TRBJ2-3	NA	NA
TGCGCCAGCAGCCGCCAGGGGGCGAATGAGCAGTTCTTC	CASSRQGANEQFF	TRBV4-1	TRBJ2-1	TRBD1	once
TGTGCCAGCAGCTTGACTAGCTCTAGCACAGATACGCAGTATTTT	CASSLTSSSTDTQYF	TRBV27	TRBJ2-3	TRBD2	NA
TGTGCCAGCAGTGAGGGAAATTCACCCCTCCACTTT	CASSEGNSPLHF	TRBV2	TRBJ1-6	NA	NA
TGTGCCAGCAGCCAGCTTGGGACAGCTAACACCGGGGAGCTGTTTTTT	CASSQLGTANTGELFF	TRBV13	TRBJ2-2	TRBD1	NA
TGTGCCAGCAGCTCAGACAGGTCTGGAAACACCATATATTTT	CASSSDRSGNTIYF	TRBV7-9	TRBJ1-3	NA	NA
TGCGCCAGCAGCCAAGAGCCCCCTCCAGAGACCCAGTACTTC	CASSQEPPPETQYF	TRBV4-1	TRBJ2-5	NA	once
TGCGCCAGCAGCTTGGATCCGGACTACCAAGAGACCCAGTACTTC	CASSLDPDYQETQYF	TRBV5-1	TRBJ2-5	NA	NA
TGTGCCAGCAGCTTAGAGGCCAGGGGTTTCTACGAGCAGTACTTC	CASSLEARGFYEQYF	TRBV7-8	TRBJ2-7	NA	few
TGTGCCAGCAGCGAACGACTAGACGAGACCCAGTACTTC	CASSERLDETQYF	TRBV7-9	TRBJ2-5	NA	NA
TGTGCCAGTAGTATAGCGGTAGCGGGAGTTCCTGAGCAGTTCTTC	CASSIAVAGVPEQFF	TRBV19	TRBJ2-1	TRBD2	NA
TGTGCCAGCCAACCTTTCGACAGGGTAGGCTGGGAGACCCAGTACTTC	CASQPFDRVGWETQYF	TRBV11-2	TRBJ2-5	TRBD1	NA
TGTGCCTGGAGGGGGACAGGGGGCCGGGAGGCCTACGAGCAGTACTTC	CAWRGTGGREAYEQYF	TRBV30	TRBJ2-7	TRBD1	few
TGTGCCAGCAGCAAAGGCCCCCCTCTAGCGGGAGGGCCCTTTGGACAAGAGACCCAGTACTTC	CASSKGPPLAGGPFGQETQYF	TRBV21-1	TRBJ2-5	NA	NA
TGTGCCAGCAGTTTGTCAGGGGGGACTGGTGTTGCGGGGTTCTTC	CASSLSGGTGVAGFF	TRBV28	TRBJ2-1	NA	NA
TGTGCCAGCAGCCCTAGGGGATTTACCTACGAGCAGTACTTC	CASSPRGFTYEQYF	TRBV7-8	TRBJ2-7	NA	NA
TGTGCCAGCAGTTCCACAGGGGTCTATGGCTACACCTTC	CASSSTGVYGYTF	TRBV6-5	TRBJ1-2	TRBD1	NA
TGCGCCAGCAGCCAAGTCGGGGGGCCGCAGTATTTT	CASSQVGGPQYF	TRBV4-1	TRBJ2-3	NA	NA
TGTGCCAGCAGCTTAGACAGTCTTGAAGCTTTCTTT	CASSLDSLEAFF	TRBV7-9	TRBJ1-1	NA	NA
TGTGCCAGTAGTATAGGTGGCAGTTGGATAGAGACCCAGTACTTC	CASSIGGSWIETQYF	TRBV19	TRBJ2-5	NA	NA
TGTGCCAGCAGTGAAGACAGGGGATCCTATAATTCACCCCTCCACTTT	CASSEDRGSYNSPLHF	TRBV6-1	TRBJ1-6	TRBD1	NA
TGTGCCAGCGGGGACAATGAGCAGTTCTTC	CASGDNEQFF	TRBV2	TRBJ2-1	NA	NA
TGTGCCAGCAGTGATTACCCTGTTGATAATTCACCCCTCCACTTT	CASSDYPVDNSPLHF	TRBV6-1	TRBJ1-6	NA	NA
TGTGCCAGCAGCTTAGGAGGGGGACTAGCGGGAATAGGGGGTGAGCAGTTCTTC	CASSLGGGLAGIGGEQFF	TRBV7-9	TRBJ2-1	TRBD2	once